These T cell receptor beta chains were read from a single sample in a study of blood T cell repertoires in COVID-19. Assay used: immunoSEQ multiplex PCR; TCRdb lists only in-frame clones, some missing. Among some 400,000 clones listed, roughly nine tenths were seen once. Sequencing was done on a sample of PBMCs or T cells enriched from blood (not recorded which). All receptors derive from a woman between 35 and 50 years old who had been exposed to COVID-19. Each CDR3 is given with its conserved first and last residue. D genes are given only for firm matches. Not all rows give a size; the values are once, few, many and, for expanded clones, a class.

size | J | D | V | CDR3 | DNA
NA | TRBJ2-2 | NA | TRBV12-5 | CASGLGQGNTGELFF | TGTGCTAGTGGTTTAGGTCAGGGGAACACCGGGGAGCTGTTTTTT
NA | TRBJ1-2 | NA | TRBV2 | CASSERQGFYGYTF | TGTGCCAGCAGTGAGCGCCAGGGCTTCTATGGCTACACCTTC
NA | TRBJ2-5 | TRBD2 | TRBV24-1 | CATSDPSGGQETQYF | TGTGCCACCAGTGATCCTAGCGGGGGCCAAGAGACCCAGTACTTC
NA | TRBJ1-5 | TRBD1 | TRBV6-5 | CASRLTGGNQPQHF | TGTGCCAGCAGACTGACAGGGGGTAATCAGCCCCAGCATTTT
NA | TRBJ2-1 | NA | TRBV7-9 | CASSLGGDFYNEQFF | TGTGCCAGCAGCTTAGGAGGGGACTTCTACAATGAGCAGTTCTTC
once | TRBJ2-3 | TRBD2 | TRBV29-1 | CSVESGSGGFGDTQYF | TGCAGCGTTGAATCGGGTAGCGGGGGCTTCGGAGATACGCAGTATTTT
few | TRBJ1-2 | TRBD1 | TRBV5-5 | CASSRQGSDGYTF | TGTGCCAGCAGCCGACAGGGGTCGGATGGCTACACCTTC
NA | TRBJ2-3 | NA | TRBV5-1 | CASSQGSEDTQYF | TGCGCCAGCAGCCAGGGGAGCGAGGATACGCAGTATTTT
NA | TRBJ2-4 | TRBD2 | TRBV9 | CASSGIGGGNIQYF | TGTGCCAGCAGCGGCATAGGCGGGGGAAACATTCAGTACTTC
NA | TRBJ1-3 | NA | TRBV7-8 | CASSYGGSGNTIYF | TGTGCCAGCAGCTACGGGGGATCTGGAAACACCATATATTTT
NA | TRBJ2-6 | NA | TRBV13 | CASSLGRSSGANVLTF | TGTGCCAGCAGCCTAGGGCGGAGCTCTGGGGCCAACGTCCTGACTTTC
NA | TRBJ1-1 | NA | TRBV20-1 | CSARASTEAFF | TGCAGTGCTAGAGCGAGCACTGAAGCTTTCTTT
NA | TRBJ2-7 | TRBD1 | TRBV7-2 | CASSFRGYEQYF | TGTGCCAGCAGCTTCAGGGGGTACGAGCAGTACTTC
NA | TRBJ2-1 | NA | TRBV7-6 | CASSPRAGSTYNEQFF | TGTGCCAGCAGCCCCCGGGCGGGGTCGACCTACAATGAGCAGTTCTTC
NA | TRBJ1-1 | NA | TRBV6-2/TRBV6-3 | CASSLSNEAFF | TGTGCCAGCAGCCTGAGTAATGAAGCTTTCTTT